This is a list of T cell receptor beta chains from one sample in a study of a mutant IDH1 vaccine in newly diagnosed glioma. For these receptors, no antigen is known. Repertoires were generated with immunoSEQ multiplex PCR, while TCRdb's copy carries only in-frame clones and drops some. Among 50,000 to 60,000 clones listed, about three quarters were seen once. The sequencing here drew on PBMCs, taken from a glioma patient whose treatment included an IDH1 peptide vaccine. The receptors here all came from a man aged 50 or older with glioma. CDR3s include the opening cysteine and the closing phenylalanine or tryptophan. The D gene is left open where the match is weak. Some rows have no size entry. The others give once, few or many, or a class for an expanded clone.

D	V	size	J	CDR3	DNA
TRBD1	TRBV2	NA	TRBJ1-1	CASRKRDRWNTEAFF	TGTGCCAGCAGAAAACGGGACAGATGGAACACTGAAGCTTTCTTT
NA	TRBV5-1	once	TRBJ2-3	CASSLGGQGGTDTQYF	TGCGCCAGCAGCTTGGGGGGCCAGGGAGGCACAGATACGCAGTATTTT
NA	TRBV18	NA	TRBJ1-2	CASSPPGTPYGYTF	TGTGCCAGCTCACCACCCGGGACACCCTATGGCTACACCTTC
NA	TRBV4-1	NA	TRBJ1-1	CASSQEERSNTEAFF	TGCGCCAGCAGCCAAGAGGAGCGAAGTAACACTGAAGCTTTCTTT
NA	TRBV21-1	NA	TRBJ1-1	CASSNRTGGGSEAFF	TGTGCCAGCAGCAACCGGACAGGGGGAGGGTCTGAAGCTTTCTTT
NA	TRBV7-8	NA	TRBJ2-7	CASRSYESLTYEQYF	TGTGCCAGCAGATCATACGAGTCCCTAACCTACGAGCAGTACTTC
NA	TRBV28	NA	TRBJ1-3	CASSAGGTGNTIYF	TGTGCCAGCAGTGCCGGCGGCACTGGAAACACCATATATTTT
NA	TRBV19	NA	TRBJ1-1	CASTLGGAGTEAFF	TGTGCCAGTACCCTAGGGGGGGCGGGCACTGAAGCTTTCTTT
NA	TRBV5-1	NA	TRBJ1-4	CASSLEGGRDEKLFF	TGCGCCAGCAGCTTGGAGGGGGGTAGGGATGAAAAACTGTTTTTT
NA	TRBV19	NA	TRBJ1-2	CASTFRGGNYGYTF	TGTGCCAGTACCTTCAGGGGAGGGAACTATGGCTACACCTTC
NA	TRBV30	once	TRBJ1-1	CAWSVRTNTEAFF	TGTGCCTGGAGTGTAAGGACAAACACTGAAGCTTTCTTT
NA	TRBV30	NA	TRBJ2-5	CAWSSQDAETQYF	TGTGCCTGGAGCTCTCAGGATGCGGAGACCCAGTACTTC
TRBD1	TRBV9	NA	TRBJ2-3	CASSAYDRGQDTQYF	TGTGCCAGCAGCGCCTACGACAGGGGGCAGGATACGCAGTATTTT
NA	TRBV5-1	NA	TRBJ1-6	CASSVDSSYNSPLHF	TGCGCCAGCAGCGTCGACAGCTCCTATAATTCACCCCTCCACTTT
TRBD2	TRBV18	NA	TRBJ2-1	CASSSSGGGINEQFF	TGTGCCAGCTCATCTTCGGGCGGGGGGATCAATGAGCAGTTCTTC
NA	TRBV25-1	few	TRBJ1-1	CASSEPGGGLNTEAFF	TGTGCCAGCAGTGAACCGGGGGGGGGCTTGAACACTGAAGCTTTCTTT
NA	TRBV7-2	few	TRBJ2-2	CASRTQGLGELFF	TGTGCCAGCAGGACACAGGGTTTGGGGGAGCTGTTTTTT
NA	TRBV6-1	NA	TRBJ2-3	CASRPSVLPREYF	TGTGCCAGCAGACCAAGCGTTCTACCGAGGGAGTATTTT
NA	TRBV6-6	NA	TRBJ2-7	CASIQRVGSSYEQYF	TGTGCCAGCATCCAGCGGGTTGGGAGCTCCTACGAGCAGTACTTC
NA	TRBV6-4	NA	TRBJ1-4	CASSDSKGSEKLFF	TGTGCCAGCAGTGACTCGAAGGGGAGTGAAAAACTGTTTTTT
NA	TRBV27	NA	TRBJ2-1	CASSFGQLNEQFF	TGTGCCAGCAGTTTTGGACAGTTGAATGAGCAGTTCTTC
NA	TRBV2	NA	TRBJ1-3	CASSVSSGTGNTIYF	TGTGCCAGCAGTGTTTCCTCAGGGACTGGAAACACCATATATTTT
NA	TRBV27	NA	TRBJ2-7	CASSLGGSPRF	TGTGCCAGCAGTTTGGGGGGCAGTCCCCGCTTC
NA	TRBV10-3	NA	TRBJ2-2	CATYGSTGELFF	TGTGCCACCTACGGATCTACCGGGGAGCTGTTTTTT
NA	TRBV2	few	TRBJ1-1	CASRGMDGNTEAFF	TGTGCCAGCAGGGGGATGGACGGGAACACTGAAGCTTTCTTT
NA	TRBV19	NA	TRBJ1-5	CASSTGTGSEGQPQHF	TGTGCCAGTAGTACGGGAACAGGATCTGAAGGCCAGCCCCAGCATTTT
TRBD1	TRBV29-1	NA	TRBJ2-7	CSVMDRTYEQYF	TGCAGCGTAATGGACAGGACCTACGAGCAGTACTTC
TRBD2	TRBV9	NA	TRBJ2-1	CASSVVGGNNEQFF	TGTGCCAGCAGCGTAGTGGGGGGGAACAATGAGCAGTTCTTC
TRBD1	TRBV18	once	TRBJ1-3	CASSPLTGGSDGNTIYF	TGTGCCAGCTCACCACTGACAGGGGGCTCTGATGGAAACACCATATATTTT
NA	TRBV5-6	NA	TRBJ1-2	CASSETAYGYTF	TGTGCCAGCAGCGAGACAGCCTATGGCTACACCTTC
NA	TRBV5-4	NA	TRBJ1-1	CASSLGRGGTLNTEAFF	TGTGCCAGCAGCTTGGGCCGGGGGGGGACCCTTAACACTGAAGCTTTCTTT
NA	TRBV7-8	NA	TRBJ1-1	CASSWAGTPNTEAFF	TGTGCCAGCAGCTGGGCCGGGACACCCAACACTGAAGCTTTCTTT
NA	TRBV7-9	once	TRBJ1-2	CASSPGVGSYGYTF	TGTGCCAGCAGCCCCGGTGTAGGGAGCTATGGCTACACCTTC
NA	TRBV7-2	NA	TRBJ2-7	CASSADGSSYEQYF	TGTGCCAGCAGCGCCGACGGGAGCTCCTACGAGCAGTACTTC
NA	TRBV7-3	NA	TRBJ2-2	CASSLGAGELFF	TGTGCCAGCAGCCTAGGAGCCGGGGAGCTGTTTTTT
NA	TRBV7-9	NA	TRBJ2-2	CASSLDRMAGATTGELFF	TGTGCCAGCAGCTTAGACCGGATGGCAGGGGCTACCACCGGGGAGCTGTTTTTT
NA	TRBV5-4	NA	TRBJ2-3	CASSPGQGEDTQYF	TGTGCCAGCAGCCCGGGCCAGGGAGAAGATACGCAGTATTTT
TRBD1	TRBV9	NA	TRBJ2-7	CASNPGQGTYEQYF	TGTGCCAGCAATCCGGGACAGGGAACCTACGAGCAGTACTTC
NA	TRBV7-2	NA	TRBJ2-2	CASSLGRARNTGELFF	TGTGCCAGCAGCTTAGGAAGGGCGCGGAACACCGGGGAGCTGTTTTTT
NA	TRBV2	NA	TRBJ1-4	CATRTNEKLFF	TGTGCCACCAGAACGAATGAAAAACTGTTTTTT
NA	TRBV5-4	NA	TRBJ2-4	CASSDRENIQYF	TGTGCCAGCAGCGACCGGGAAAACATTCAGTACTTC
NA	TRBV5-1	NA	TRBJ1-1	CASSYRGGEAEAFF	TGCGCCAGCAGCTACCGAGGAGGCGAGGCTGAAGCTTTCTTT
NA	TRBV5-4	few	TRBJ1-6	CASSLRSSDSPLHF	TGTGCCAGCAGCTTAAGAAGTTCTGATTCACCCCTCCACTTT
NA	TRBV28	NA	TRBJ1-2	CASSPALGSYGYTF	TGTGCCAGCAGCCCGGCCTTGGGGAGCTATGGCTACACCTTC